This T cell receptor beta chain was obtained from a study of blood T cell repertoires in COVID-19. In the study overall: Samples of COVID-19 (acute and convalescent) were obtained from the United States, Italy and Spain. The cDNA or gDNA used as material had been derived from T cells, B-cell-depleted T cells, or PBMCs.

Trimming shortened V by 3 bases and J by 4 bases, and 6 bases separated the two germline ends. Germline CDR1 and CDR2: MNHEY and SMNVEV (reference sequence). The CDR3 runs 13 residues. As processed by the authors: The assay estimated nucleated cells by amplifying reference gene primers. Data came from immunoSEQ multiplex PCR; TCRdb stores just in-frame clones and leaves some out. That table gives V, J and clone size, and the DNA gave D and trimming. The sample records under 95,000 clones, 70% to 90% being singletons. J is TRBJ1-4 and V is TRBV27, with D hard to call. Sequencing was carried out using peripheral blood. The clonotype comes from a man aged 40-50 years with acute or convalescent COVID-19. The CDR3 bases are TGTGCCAGCAGTTTTTCGGGTAATGAAAAACTGTTTTTT. Its protein product is CASSFSGNEKLFF. Using reference TRBV27 and TRBJ1-4 for the parts outside the CDR3, the full variable domain is EAQVTQNPRYLITVTGKKLTVTCSQNMNHEYMSWYRQDPGLGLRQIYYSMNVEVTDKGDVPEGYKVSRKEKRNFPLILESPSPNQTSLYFCASSFSGNEKLFFGSGTQLSVL.